This TCR beta chain is drawn from a study of blood T cell repertoires in COVID-19. Study-level background: In each case, the material was cDNA or gDNA derived from T cells, B-cell-depleted T cells, or PBMCs.

After removal of 6 bases from V and 6 bases from J, the junction contained 10 bases not matched to a gene. This CDR3 is built from 15 residues. Germline CDR1 and CDR2: MNHEY and SMNVEV (reference sequence). In the original workflow: From reference gene primer amplification, estimates of nucleated cell counts were derived. The data were produced by immunoSEQ multiplex PCR, yet TCRdb's version contains in-frame clones alone and is incomplete. The V and J calls and clone size are taken from that table; D and trimming were inferred from the DNA. The sample holds roughly 520,000 clones, roughly 90% seen once. Participants were aged 18 to 89 years, lived in roughly 23 US areas, and enrolled virtually. In Cohort 3, a recovered donor had either two negative PCRs, clearance, or symptom resolution.

The sequenced sample consisted of PBMCs or T cells enriched from blood (not recorded which). The gene calls are TRBV27 and TRBJ2-5; 10 nucleotides align to TRBD1. The receptor was derived from a middle-aged woman who had recovered from COVID-19. The CDR3 bases are TGTGCCAGCAGCCCCGGGACAGGGGTGGGAAAGACCCAGTACTTC. Amino acid sequence: CASSPGTGVGKTQYF.